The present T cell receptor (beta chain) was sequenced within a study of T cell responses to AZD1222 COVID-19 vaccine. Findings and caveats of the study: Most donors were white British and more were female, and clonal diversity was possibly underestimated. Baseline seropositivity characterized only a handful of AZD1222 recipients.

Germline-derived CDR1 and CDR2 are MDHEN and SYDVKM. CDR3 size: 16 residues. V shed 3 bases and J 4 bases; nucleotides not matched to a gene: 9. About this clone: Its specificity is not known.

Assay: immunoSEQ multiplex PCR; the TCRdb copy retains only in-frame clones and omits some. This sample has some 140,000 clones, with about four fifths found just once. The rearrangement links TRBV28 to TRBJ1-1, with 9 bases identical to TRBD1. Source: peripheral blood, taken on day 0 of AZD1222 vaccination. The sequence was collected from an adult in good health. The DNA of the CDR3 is TGTGCCAGCAGTTTCTCGACAGGGGGATCGGGCACTGAAGCTTTCTTT. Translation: CASSFSTGGSGTEAFF.